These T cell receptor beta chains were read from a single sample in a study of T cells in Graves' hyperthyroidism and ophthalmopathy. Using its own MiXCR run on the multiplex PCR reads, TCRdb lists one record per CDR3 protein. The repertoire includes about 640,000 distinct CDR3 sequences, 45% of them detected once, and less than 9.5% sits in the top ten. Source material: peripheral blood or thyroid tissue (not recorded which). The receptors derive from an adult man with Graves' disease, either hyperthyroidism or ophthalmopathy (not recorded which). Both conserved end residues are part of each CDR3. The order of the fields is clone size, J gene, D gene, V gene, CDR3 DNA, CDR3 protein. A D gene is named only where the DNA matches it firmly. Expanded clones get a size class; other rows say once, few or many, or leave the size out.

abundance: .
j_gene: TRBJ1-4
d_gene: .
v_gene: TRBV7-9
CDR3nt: TGTGCCAGCAGCCTAGTCACTGCTGAAAAACTGTTTTTT
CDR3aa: CASSLVTAEKLFF

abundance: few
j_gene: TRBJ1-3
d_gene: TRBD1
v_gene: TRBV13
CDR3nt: TGTGCCAGCAGCTTAGCAGGACAGGGGGCGCGGAGAAACACCATATATTTT
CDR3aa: CASSLAGQGARRNTIYF

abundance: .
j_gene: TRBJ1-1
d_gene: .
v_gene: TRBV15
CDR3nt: TGTGCCACCAGCATGATGGCTGGGAACACTGAAGCTTTCTTT
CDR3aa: CATSMMAGNTEAFF

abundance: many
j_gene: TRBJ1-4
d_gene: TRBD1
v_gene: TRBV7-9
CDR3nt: TGTGCCAGCAGTCATCCTTCTGACAGGGATGAAAAACTGTTTTTT
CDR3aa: CASSHPSDRDEKLFF

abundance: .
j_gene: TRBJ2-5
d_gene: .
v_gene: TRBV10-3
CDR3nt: TGTGCCATCAGTCACGGACGGTACCAAGAGACCCAGTACTTC
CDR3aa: CAISHGRYQETQYF

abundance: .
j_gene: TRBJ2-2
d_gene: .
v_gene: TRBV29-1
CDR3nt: TGCAGCGTTGAGGCAGGGCAATTCGGGGAGCTGTTTTTT
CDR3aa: CSVEAGQFGELFF

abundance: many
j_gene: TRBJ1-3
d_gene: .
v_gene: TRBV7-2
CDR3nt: TGTGCCAGCAGCTTAGGTGTCAGCTCTGGAAACACCATATATTTT
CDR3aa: CASSLGVSSGNTIYF

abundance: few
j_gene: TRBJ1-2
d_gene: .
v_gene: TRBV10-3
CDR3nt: TGTGCCAGCAGTGAGGTTTGGAGGAATTTTAACTATGGCTACACCTTC
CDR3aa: CASSEVWRNFNYGYTF

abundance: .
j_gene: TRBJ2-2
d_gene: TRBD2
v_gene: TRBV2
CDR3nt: TGTGCCAGCAGTCAATCCCGGGAAGCGGGAGGGGGCTCGGGGGAGCTGTATTTT
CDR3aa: CASSQSREAGGGSGELYF

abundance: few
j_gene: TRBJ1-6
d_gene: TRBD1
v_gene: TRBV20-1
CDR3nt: TGCAGTGCTAGAGAGACAGGGGGACCTAATTCACCCCTCCACTTT
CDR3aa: CSARETGGPNSPLHF

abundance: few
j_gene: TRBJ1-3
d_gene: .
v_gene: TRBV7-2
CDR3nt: TGTGCCAGCAGCTGGGATGCTCGAGGAAACACCATATATTTT
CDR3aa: CASSWDARGNTIYF

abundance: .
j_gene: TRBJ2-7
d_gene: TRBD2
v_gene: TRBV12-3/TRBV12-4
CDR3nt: TGTGCCAGCGGGTCTAGCGGGAGGGCCGGTTCTTCCGAGCAGTACTTC
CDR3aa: CASGSSGRAGSSEQYF

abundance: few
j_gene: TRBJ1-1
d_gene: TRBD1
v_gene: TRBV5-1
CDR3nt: TGCGCCAGCAGCCCACCGGGACAGGGGGCAGCTTTCTTT
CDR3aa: CASSPPGQGAAFF

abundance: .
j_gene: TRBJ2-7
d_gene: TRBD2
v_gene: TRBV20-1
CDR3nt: TGCAGTGCTAGGGGGACTAGCGGGCGCCACGAGCAGTACTTC
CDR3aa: CSARGTSGRHEQYF

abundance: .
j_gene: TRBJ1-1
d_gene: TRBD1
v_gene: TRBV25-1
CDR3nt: TGTGCCAGCAGTCGACAGGGGGCGATGAACACTGAAGCTTTCTTT
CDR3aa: CASSRQGAMNTEAFF

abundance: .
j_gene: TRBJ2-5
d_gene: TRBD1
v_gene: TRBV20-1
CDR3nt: TGCAGTGCTAGACCGACAGGGGCTGGGACCCAGTACTTC
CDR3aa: CSARPTGAGTQYF

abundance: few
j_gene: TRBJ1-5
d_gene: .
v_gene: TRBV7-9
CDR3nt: TGTGCCAGCAGCTTAACAATCGATCAGCCCCAGCATTTT
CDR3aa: CASSLTIDQPQHF

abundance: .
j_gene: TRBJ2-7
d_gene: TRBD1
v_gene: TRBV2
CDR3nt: TGTGCCAGCAGTGACGAATGGGACAGCGCGTACGAGCAGTACTTC
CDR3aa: CASSDEWDSAYEQYF

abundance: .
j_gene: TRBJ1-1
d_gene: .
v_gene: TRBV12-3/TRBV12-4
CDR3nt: TGTGCCAGCAGCTCCGGGGACCTAATGAAGGAAGCTTTCTTT
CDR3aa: CASSSGDLMKEAFF

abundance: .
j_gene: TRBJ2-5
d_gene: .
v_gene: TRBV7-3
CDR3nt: TGTGCCAGCAGCTTAATGGGGGGAGGAGAGACCCAGTACTTC
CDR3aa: CASSLMGGGETQYF

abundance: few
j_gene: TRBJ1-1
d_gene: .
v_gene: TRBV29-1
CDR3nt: TGCAGCATGAACACTGAAGCTTTCTTT
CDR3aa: CSMNTEAFF

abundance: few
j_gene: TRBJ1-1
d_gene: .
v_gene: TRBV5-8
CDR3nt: TGTGCCAGCAGCTTGGCGGTGACAGTAGCTTTCTTT
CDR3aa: CASSLAVTVAFF

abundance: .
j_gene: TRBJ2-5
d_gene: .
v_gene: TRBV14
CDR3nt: TGTGCCAGCAGCCGAGGACTCATCTCGGTTGAGACCCAGTACTTC
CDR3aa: CASSRGLISVETQYF

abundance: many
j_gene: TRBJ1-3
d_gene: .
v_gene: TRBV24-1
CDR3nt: TGTGCCACCAGTGATGGAGTTACCTCTGGAAACACCATATATTTT
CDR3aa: CATSDGVTSGNTIYF

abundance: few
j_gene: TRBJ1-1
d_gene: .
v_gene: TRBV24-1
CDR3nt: TGTGCCACCACCTCGGGGCAGAGAAGCACTGAAGCTTTCTTT
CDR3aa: CATTSGQRSTEAFF

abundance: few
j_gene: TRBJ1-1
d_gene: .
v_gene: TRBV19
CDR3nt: TGTGCCAGTAGTATAGATCCGGGGCGTAACACTGAAGCTTTCTTT
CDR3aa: CASSIDPGRNTEAFF

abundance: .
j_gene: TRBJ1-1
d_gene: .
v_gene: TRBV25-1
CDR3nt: TGTGCCAGCAGTGCAAGACAGTACACTGAAGCTTTCTTT
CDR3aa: CASSARQYTEAFF

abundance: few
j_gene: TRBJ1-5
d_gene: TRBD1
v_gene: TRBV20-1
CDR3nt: TGCAGTGCTAGGGCCTTCGACAGGGTTCAGCCCCAGCATTTT
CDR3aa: CSARAFDRVQPQHF

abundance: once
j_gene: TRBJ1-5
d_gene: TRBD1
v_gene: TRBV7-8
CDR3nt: TGTGCCAGCAGCCCCCCGGGACAGGGTGGCGGTCAGCCCCAGCATTTT
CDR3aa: CASSPPGQGGGQPQHF

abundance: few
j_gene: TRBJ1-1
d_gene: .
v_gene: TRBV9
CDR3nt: TGTGCCAGCAGCCAAGTCTCCGGAAACACTGAAGCTTTCTTT
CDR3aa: CASSQVSGNTEAFF

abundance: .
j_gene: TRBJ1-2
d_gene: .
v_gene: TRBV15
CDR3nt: TGTGCCACCAGCAGGCCGTTGAGGGGGGAAACCTTC
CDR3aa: CATSRPLRGETF

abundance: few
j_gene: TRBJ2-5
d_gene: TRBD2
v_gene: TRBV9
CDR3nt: TGTGCCAGCAGCCAAGATAGGCGGGGAGGGGCGGAGACCCAGTACTTC
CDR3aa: CASSQDRRGGAETQYF

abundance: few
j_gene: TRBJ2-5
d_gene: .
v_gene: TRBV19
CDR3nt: TGTGCCAGTAGTTCGACGGGACCTCAAGAGACCCAGTACTTC
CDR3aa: CASSSTGPQETQYF

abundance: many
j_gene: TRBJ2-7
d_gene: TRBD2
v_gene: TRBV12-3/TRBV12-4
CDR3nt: TGTGCCAGCAGTCCCGGACTAGCGAACTCCTACGAGCAGTACTTC
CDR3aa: CASSPGLANSYEQYF

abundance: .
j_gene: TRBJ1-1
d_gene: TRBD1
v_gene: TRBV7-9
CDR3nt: TGTGCCAGCAGCCTATCGACAGGGGCCACTGAAGCTTTCTTT
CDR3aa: CASSLSTGATEAFF

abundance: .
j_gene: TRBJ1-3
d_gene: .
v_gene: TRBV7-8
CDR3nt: TGTGCCAGCAGCCAAGTTGGGGGTGTTGGAAACACCATATATTTT
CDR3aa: CASSQVGGVGNTIYF

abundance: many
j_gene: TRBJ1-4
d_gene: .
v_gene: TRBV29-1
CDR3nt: TGCAGCGTTGAAGCACAGGATAATGAAAAACTGTTTTTT
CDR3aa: CSVEAQDNEKLFF

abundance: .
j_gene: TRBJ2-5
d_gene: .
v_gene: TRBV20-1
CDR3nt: TGCAGTGCTAGACGGGCTACGGGGACCCAGTACTTC
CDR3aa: CSARRATGTQYF

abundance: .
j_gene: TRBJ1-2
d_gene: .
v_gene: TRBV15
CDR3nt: TGTGCCACCAGCCATCGATTCGACATAGCCTATGGCTACACCTTC
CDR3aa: CATSHRFDIAYGYTF

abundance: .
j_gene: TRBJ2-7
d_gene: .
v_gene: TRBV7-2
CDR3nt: TGTGCCAGCAGCTTACCCCACCGGGGGCGTTTGAGCTCCTACGAGCAGTACTTC
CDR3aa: CASSLPHRGRLSSYEQYF

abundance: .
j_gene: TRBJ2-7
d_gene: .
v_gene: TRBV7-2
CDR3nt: TGTGCCAGCAGCGCTCCCCTTAGCTCCTACGAGCAGTACTTC
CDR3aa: CASSAPLSSYEQYF

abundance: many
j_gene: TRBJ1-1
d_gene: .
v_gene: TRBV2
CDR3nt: TGTGCCAGCTTTCAGAAGAACACTGAAGCTTTCTTT
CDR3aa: CASFQKNTEAFF